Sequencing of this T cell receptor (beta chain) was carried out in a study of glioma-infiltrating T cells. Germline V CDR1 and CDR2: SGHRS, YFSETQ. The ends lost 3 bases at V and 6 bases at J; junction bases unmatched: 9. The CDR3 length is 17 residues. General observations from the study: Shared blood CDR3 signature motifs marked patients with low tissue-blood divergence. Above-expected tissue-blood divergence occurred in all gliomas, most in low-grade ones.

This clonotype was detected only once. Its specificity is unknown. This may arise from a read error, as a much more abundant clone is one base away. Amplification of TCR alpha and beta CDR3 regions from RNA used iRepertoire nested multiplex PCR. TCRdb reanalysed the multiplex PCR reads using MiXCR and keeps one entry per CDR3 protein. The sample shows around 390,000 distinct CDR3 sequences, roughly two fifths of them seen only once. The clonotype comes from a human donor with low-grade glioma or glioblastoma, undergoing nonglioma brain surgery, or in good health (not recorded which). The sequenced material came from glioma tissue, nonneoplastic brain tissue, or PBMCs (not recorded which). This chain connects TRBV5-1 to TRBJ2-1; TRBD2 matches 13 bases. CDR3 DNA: TGCGCCAGCAGCTCCTGGACTAGCGGGAGCTCTTGCAATGAGCAGTTCTTC. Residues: CASSSWTSGSSCNEQFF.